These T cell receptor beta chains were read from a single sample in a study of identical twins. A single record per CDR3 protein comes from TCRdb applying MiXCR to the 5' RACE reads. The sample consists of 1.5 million to 2 million distinct CDR3 sequences, roughly 35% of them appearing once. Specimen: cord blood. These receptors originate from a newborn girl in good health. CDR3s include the opening cysteine and the closing phenylalanine or tryptophan. Fields, in order: CDR3 protein, CDR3 DNA, V gene, J gene, D gene, clone size. The D gene is left open where the match is weak. Where a row states a size, it is once, few, many or the class of an expanded clone; other rows omit it.

CDR3: CASSFGRGLETQYF
DNA: TGTGCCAGCAGTTTCGGCAGGGGGCTCGAGACCCAGTACTTC
V: TRBV12-3/TRBV12-4
J: TRBJ2-5
D: TRBD1
size: few

CDR3: CASSLTGTAHTGELFF
DNA: TGCGCCAGCAGCCTCACCGGGACAGCCCACACCGGGGAGCTGTTTTTT
V: TRBV5-1
J: TRBJ2-2
D: TRBD1
size: NA

CDR3: CASSLGVDNEQYF
DNA: TGCGCCAGCAGCTTGGGAGTCGACAACGAGCAGTACTTC
V: TRBV5-1
J: TRBJ2-7
D: NA
size: NA

CDR3: CASRTSGRIGELFF
DNA: TGTGCCAGCCGAACTAGCGGGAGAATCGGGGAGCTGTTTTTT
V: TRBV6-6
J: TRBJ2-2
D: TRBD2
size: NA

CDR3: CASSTAGTGHYGYTF
DNA: TGTGCCAGTAGTACAGCCGGGACAGGACATTATGGCTACACCTTC
V: TRBV19
J: TRBJ1-2
D: TRBD1
size: NA

CDR3: CASRYGTSTSGEQYF
DNA: TGTGCCAGCAGGTACGGGACTAGCACGTCGGGTGAGCAGTACTTC
V: TRBV3-1
J: TRBJ2-5
D: TRBD2
size: NA

CDR3: CASSHQGGYEQYF
DNA: TGTGCCAGCAGCCACCAGGGAGGGTACGAGCAGTACTTC
V: TRBV9
J: TRBJ2-7
D: TRBD2
size: NA

CDR3: CASSQDLLVGQETQYF
DNA: TGTGCCAGCAGCCAAGATCTACTAGTTGGCCAAGAGACCCAGTACTTC
V: TRBV4-2
J: TRBJ2-5
D: NA
size: many

CDR3: CSARGRPNTGELFF
DNA: TGCAGTGCTAGGGGACGGCCGAACACCGGGGAGCTGTTTTTT
V: TRBV20-1
J: TRBJ2-2
D: NA
size: NA

CDR3: CSVESRAGISYNEQFF
DNA: TGCAGCGTTGAATCCCGGGCGGGAATCTCCTACAATGAGCAGTTCTTC
V: TRBV29-1
J: TRBJ2-1
D: NA
size: many

CDR3: CSARQSSRSGYTF
DNA: TGCAGTGCTAGACAGTCTAGCCGGAGTGGCTACACCTTC
V: TRBV20-1
J: TRBJ1-2
D: NA
size: few

CDR3: CASSSGGYYEQYF
DNA: TGCGCCAGCAGCTCAGGGGGCTACTACGAGCAGTACTTC
V: TRBV5-1
J: TRBJ2-7
D: TRBD1
size: few

CDR3: CSAVPGLGDEQFF
DNA: TGCAGTGCTGTTCCGGGACTAGGGGATGAGCAGTTCTTC
V: TRBV20-1
J: TRBJ2-1
D: TRBD2
size: NA

CDR3: CASSLNLAGDNEQYF
DNA: TGCGCCAGCAGCTTGAATCTAGCGGGAGACAATGAGCAGTACTTC
V: TRBV5-1
J: TRBJ2-5
D: TRBD2
size: NA

CDR3: CASSSPGQGRSGELFF
DNA: TGTGCCAGCAGTTCCCCCGGACAGGGAAGGTCCGGGGAGCTGTTTTTT
V: TRBV6-2/TRBV6-3
J: TRBJ2-2
D: TRBD1
size: NA

CDR3: CASSFYETSGRTDTQYF
DNA: TGTGCCAGCAGCTTTTATGAGACTAGCGGGAGGACAGATACGCAGTATTTT
V: TRBV11-2
J: TRBJ2-3
D: TRBD2
size: few

CDR3: CAWQARRAEAFF
DNA: TGTGCCTGGCAAGCCCGTAGGGCCGAAGCTTTCTTT
V: TRBV30
J: TRBJ1-1
D: NA
size: NA

CDR3: CASSLVPGSQETQYF
DNA: TGTGCCAGCAGCTTAGTGCCGGGGAGCCAAGAGACCCAGTACTTC
V: TRBV11-2
J: TRBJ2-5
D: NA
size: NA

CDR3: CASSEPDTGQRYNEQFF
DNA: TGTGCCAGCAGTGAACCGGATACAGGGCAAAGGTACAATGAGCAGTTCTTC
V: TRBV6-1
J: TRBJ2-1
D: NA
size: few

CDR3: CASSQKALAPIQYF
DNA: TGCGCCAGCAGTCAAAAGGCACTAGCTCCAATTCAGTACTTC
V: TRBV23-1
J: TRBJ2-4
D: NA
size: few

CDR3: CASSLVAPTVSGNTIYF
DNA: TGTGCCAGCAGCTTAGTCGCCCCCACGGTCTCTGGAAACACCATATATTTT
V: TRBV11-2
J: TRBJ1-3
D: NA
size: once

CDR3: CASSLAVLAGYNEQYF
DNA: TGCGCCAGCAGCTTGGCCGTGCTAGCGGGGTACAATGAGCAGTACTTC
V: TRBV5-1
J: TRBJ2-7
D: TRBD2
size: NA

CDR3: CATSDARGSSYNEQFF
DNA: TGTGCCACCAGTGATGCGCGGGGGAGCTCCTACAATGAGCAGTTCTTC
V: TRBV24-1
J: TRBJ2-1
D: TRBD2
size: NA

CDR3: CASGLAPGTPEEAFF
DNA: TGCGCCAGCGGCTTGGCCCCCGGGACACCAGAGGAAGCTTTCTTT
V: TRBV5-1
J: TRBJ1-1
D: NA
size: NA

CDR3: CASSLGILAKNIQYF
DNA: TGTGCCAGCAGCCTCGGGATTCTAGCCAAAAACATTCAGTACTTC
V: TRBV3-1
J: TRBJ2-4
D: NA
size: few

CDR3: CASTERQGISDEQFF
DNA: TGTGCCAGTACCGAGAGGCAGGGAATAAGCGATGAGCAGTTCTTC
V: TRBV27
J: TRBJ2-1
D: NA
size: few

CDR3: CSAIPATGRSNQPQHF
DNA: TGCAGTGCTATACCCGCGACAGGGAGAAGCAATCAGCCCCAGCATTTT
V: TRBV20-1
J: TRBJ1-5
D: TRBD1
size: few

CDR3: CASSLDRGHRDIQYF
DNA: TGTGCCAGCAGCTTAGATCGGGGACACCGCGACATTCAGTACTTC
V: TRBV7-8
J: TRBJ2-4
D: NA
size: NA

CDR3: CSAPLTSGSGYEQFF
DNA: TGCAGTGCTCCATTAACTAGCGGGTCTGGTTATGAGCAGTTCTTC
V: TRBV20-1
J: TRBJ2-1
D: TRBD2
size: NA

CDR3: CASSRFYPGQQETQYF
DNA: TGTGCCAGCTCCCGATTTTACCCGGGACAGCAAGAGACCCAGTACTTC
V: TRBV18
J: TRBJ2-5
D: TRBD1
size: NA

CDR3: CASSTPGGPEDTQYF
DNA: TGTGCCAGCAGCACACCGGGGGGCCCGGAAGATACGCAGTATTTT
V: TRBV11-2
J: TRBJ2-3
D: NA
size: NA

CDR3: CASSPGTGVYYEQYF
DNA: TGTGCCAGCAGCCCCGGGACAGGGGTTTACTACGAGCAGTACTTC
V: TRBV7-6
J: TRBJ2-7
D: TRBD1
size: NA

CDR3: CASSEGRGEYEQYF
DNA: TGTGCCAGCAGTGAAGGCCGGGGAGAATACGAGCAGTACTTC
V: TRBV2
J: TRBJ2-7
D: NA
size: few

CDR3: CASSLRSSGRTDTQYF
DNA: TGTGCCAGCAGTTTAAGGTCCAGCGGCCGCACAGATACGCAGTATTTT
V: TRBV12-3/TRBV12-4
J: TRBJ2-3
D: NA
size: few

CDR3: CSARDLALAGGIQETQYF
DNA: TGCAGTGCTAGAGATCTTGCACTAGCGGGAGGGATACAAGAGACCCAGTACTTC
V: TRBV20-1
J: TRBJ2-5
D: TRBD2
size: few

CDR3: CAGSLSGGGIANIQYF
DNA: TGTGCCGGCAGTTTATCAGGGGGGGGGATAGCAAACATTCAGTACTTC
V: TRBV12-3/TRBV12-4
J: TRBJ2-4
D: NA
size: NA

CDR3: CSVRQGAEPQHF
DNA: TGCAGTGTGAGACAGGGGGCAGAGCCCCAGCATTTT
V: TRBV20-1
J: TRBJ1-5
D: TRBD1
size: few

CDR3: CASSSSSGRSDTQYF
DNA: TGTGCCAGCAGCTCAAGTAGCGGGAGATCTGATACGCAGTATTTT
V: TRBV7-9
J: TRBJ2-3
D: TRBD2
size: few

CDR3: CASSGPTLASTDTQYF
DNA: TGTGCCAGCAGTGGGCCGACCTTAGCTAGCACAGATACGCAGTATTTT
V: TRBV25-1
J: TRBJ2-3
D: NA
size: NA

CDR3: CASSARGGHTDTQYF
DNA: TGTGCCAGCAGCGCCCGGGGGGGCCATACAGATACGCAGTATTTT
V: TRBV9
J: TRBJ2-3
D: TRBD2
size: NA

CDR3: CASSYSRRTGGPSNYGYTF
DNA: TGTGCCAGCAGTTACTCGAGGAGGACAGGGGGCCCCTCTAACTATGGCTACACCTTC
V: TRBV6-5
J: TRBJ1-2
D: TRBD1
size: few

CDR3: CASTRQGMNTEAFF
DNA: TGTGCCAGCACCAGACAGGGCATGAACACTGAAGCTTTCTTT
V: TRBV27
J: TRBJ1-1
D: TRBD1
size: few